This TCR beta chain was observed in a study of blood T cell repertoires in COVID-19. Study summary: Italy, Spain and the United States were the sources of the convalescent and acute COVID-19 samples. In each case, the material was cDNA or gDNA derived from T cells, B-cell-depleted T cells, or PBMCs.

Of note for this clone: One end of the junction is discordant with germline, which a read error may explain.

Germline V gene lookup returns CDR1 LGHDT and CDR2 YNNKEL (reference sequence). CDR3 length equals 15 residues. Methods used by the authors: Amplification with reference gene primers provided the estimates of nucleated cell counts. Data came from immunoSEQ multiplex PCR; TCRdb stores just in-frame clones and leaves some out. V and J calls and clone size come straight from that table; D and trimming were deduced from the DNA. The sample contains approximately 70,000 clones, 79% of which appear only once. This chain uses TRBV3-1 (or the pseudogene TRBV3-2) with TRBJ2-7; TRBD2 matches at 13 bases. The specimen sequenced was peripheral blood. The origin of this receptor is a man in his fifties or sixties with active or convalescent COVID-19. CDR3 protein: CASSWTSGGSYEQYF. CDR3 sequence (DNA): TGTGCCAGCAGTTGGACTAGCGGGGGATCCTATGAGCAGTACTTC.